This TCR beta chain was sequenced during a study of blood T cell repertoires in COVID-19. Study at large: T cells, B-cell-depleted T cells, or PBMCs supplied cDNA or gDNA.

Data came from immunoSEQ multiplex PCR; TCRdb stores just in-frame clones and leaves some out. The data show 15,000 to 25,000 clones, with about 88% seen just once and roughly 30% held by the top ten. CDR3 length equals 12 residues. V gave up 4 bases and J gave up 0 bases, with 2 bases separating them. This clone appeared a single time. The sample comprised peripheral blood. The rearrangement links TRBV12-3 or TRBV12-4 to TRBJ2-3; D call uncertain. This clonotype was obtained from a human donor with active COVID-19. The donor label of this sample is uncertain. The CDR3 spells CASSSSTDTQYF. For the CDR3, the DNA is TGTGCCAGCAGTTCTAGCACAGATACGCAGTATTTT.